This TCR beta chain was sequenced for a study of blood T cell repertoires in COVID-19. Between the trimmed V and J ends, which lost 1 base and 8 bases, there was a span of 14 bases. CDR3 length equals 14 residues. Germline V gene data show CDR1 as MNHNY and CDR2 as SVGAGI (reference sequence). Using immunoSEQ multiplex PCR, the repertoire was profiled, and TCRdb retains in-frame clones only, with some absent. The data hold about 120,000 clones, with approximately 80% observed a single time. Input material: peripheral blood. This TCR came from a man in his 70s with acute or convalescent COVID-19. The chain employs TRBV6-6 and TRBJ1-1; D may be TRBD1 (5 bases). DNA of the CDR3: TGTGCCAGCAGTTACTTCCGGGACGGAGGGGAAGCTTTCTTT. Its protein is CASSYFRDGGEAFF.